Shown below are 29 T cell receptor beta chains from a single sample sequenced in a study of somatic mutations in cytotoxic T cells in rheumatoid arthritis. Libraries were prepared by immunoSEQ multiplex PCR; TCRdb keeps only in-frame clonotypes and omits some of them. The data show more than 35,000 clones, with around 80% seen just once and around 3% held by the top ten. Sample: CD8+ T cells sorted from blood. These receptor sequences come from a man in his forties in good health.

The chain joins TRBV6-1 to TRBJ2-7, with D hard to call. Germline V gives CDR1 MNHNS, CDR2 SASEGT. There are 13 residues in the CDR3. V lost 1 base and J 2 bases, leaving 6 bases between the germline ends. CDR3 amino acids: CASSEDFTYEQYF. The CDR3 DNA is TGTGCCAGCAGTGAAGATTTTACCTACGAGCAGTACTTC.

The chain couples TRBV23-1 to TRBJ1-1; D may be TRBD1 (5 bases). TRBV23-1 is labeled an ORF, and its function is uncertain. Trimming left V 0 bases short and J 6 bases short, with 11 bases between. This CDR3 is built from 14 residues. CDR3 nucleotides: TGCGCCAGCAGTCAATCAACAGGTACTGCTGAAGCTTTCTTT. Translated: CASSQSTGTAEAFF.

This chain connects TRBV28 to TRBJ2-5; 11 bases map to TRBD1. After removal of 7 bases from V and 4 bases from J, the junction contained 17 bases not matched to a gene. CDR1 and CDR2 (germline): MDHEN, SYDVKM. CDR3 length equals 18 residues. The CDR3 spells CASIYGIGGQGAGETQYF. CDR3 sequence (DNA): TGTGCCAGCATCTATGGGATAGGCGGACAGGGGGCAGGAGAGACCCAGTACTTC.

This clone appeared a single time. The V gene is TRBV27, the J gene TRBJ1-1; D unresolved. There are 13 residues in the CDR3. CDR1 is MNHEY and CDR2 is SMNVEV in the germline V gene (reference sequence). V was pared by 3 bases and J by 5 bases, with 10 bases between. The DNA for the CDR3 is TGTGCCAGCAGTTTCGGGGTGGAGACTGAAGCTTTCTTT. Protein product: CASSFGVETEAFF.

The V call is TRBV27, the J call TRBJ2-1, with D possibly being TRBD2 (5 bases). V was pared by 6 bases and J by 5 bases, with 17 bases between. This CDR3 comprises 15 residues. The germline V gene encodes CDR1 MNHEY and CDR2 SMNVEV (reference sequence). The CDR3 nucleotides read TGTGCCAGCAGGCGAACTCCGGGAATTAACAATGAGCAGTTCTTC. It specifies CASRRTPGINNEQFF.

The chain employs TRBV2 and TRBJ2-7; possible D gene TRBD2, 6 bases. The CDR3 is 15 amino acids. V gave up 4 bases and J gave up 3 bases, with 16 bases separating them. In germline, CDR1 is SNHLY, CDR2 FYNNEI. CDR3 sequence: CASSAGSRGGYEQYF. The CDR3 DNA sequence: TGTGCCAGCAGTGCTGGGAGTAGGGGAGGCTACGAGCAGTACTTC.

The V gene is TRBV6-6, the J gene TRBJ2-2, with D possibly being TRBD1 (6 bases). The CDR3 totals 14 residues. The germline V gene encodes CDR1 MNHNY and CDR2 SVGAGI (reference sequence). Trimming cost V 7 bases and J 6 bases, with 15 bases left between them. CDR3 bases: TGTGCCAGCACTACTACTCAGGGGTCCGGGGAGCTGTTTTTT. As protein: CASTTTQGSGELFF.

The rearrangement joins TRBV7-9 to TRBJ1-4; D uncertain. This CDR3 is built from 14 residues. Germline V gives CDR1 SEHNR, CDR2 FQNEAQ (reference sequence). V lost 5 bases, J lost 0 bases, and 7 bases lay in between. The CDR3 sequence: CASSPGSTNEKLFF. The CDR3 DNA follows: TGTGCCAGCAGCCCCGGGTCAACTAATGAAAAACTGTTTTTT.

The chain joins TRBV4-3 to TRBJ2-7; no clear D. CDR1 is LGHNA, CDR2 YSLEER, per germline. There are 15 residues in the CDR3. The V gene lost 0 bases and the J gene lost 7 bases, with 16 bases spanning the gap. CDR3 coding DNA: TGCGCCAGCAGCCAAGATTCATCGGACCTCGGGGAGCAGTACTTC. It codes for CASSQDSSDLGEQYF.

This chain joins TRBV27 and TRBJ2-7, with TRBD1 as a possible D gene (6 bases). Trimming took 10 bases from V and 1 from J, leaving 17 bases between them. Germline CDR1 is MNHEY and CDR2 is SMNVEV (reference sequence). This CDR3 region has 14 residues. Here the CDR3 DNA reads TGTGCCACCCGGAAACTGGACAGTTCCTACGAGCAGTACTTC. Residues: CATRKLDSSYEQYF.

This chain links TRBV15 with TRBJ2-2, with TRBD2 identical over 7 bases. Germline CDR1 is LNHNV and CDR2 is YYDKDF (reference sequence). The CDR3 is 16 residues long. Unmatched junction bases numbered 8, after V lost 7 bases and J lost 0 bases. The CDR3 loop reads CATKKGGRANTGELFF. In nucleotides, the CDR3 is TGTGCCACCAAAAAGGGCGGGAGAGCGAACACCGGGGAGCTGTTTTTT.

This clone has just a few counts. V and J are TRBV19 and TRBJ1-5, with D perhaps matching TRBD1 (5 bases). The germline CDR1 and CDR2 sequences are LNHDA and SQIVND (reference sequence). V lost 7 bases and J lost 0, with 10 bases in between. The CDR3 has 14 residues. This CDR3 is CASTWGISNQPQHF. The CDR3 nucleotides are TGTGCCAGTACGTGGGGGATTAGCAATCAGCCCCAGCATTTT.

The chain links TRBV29-1 to TRBJ2-7; D not certain. The V and J ends lost 1 base and 3 bases respectively, with 7 bases between them. Germline assignment: CDR1 SQVTM and CDR2 ANQGSEA. The CDR3 has 12 residues. In nucleotides, the CDR3 is TGCAGCGTTGAAGTAAAAGACTACGAGCAGTACTTC. The encoded protein is CSVEVKDYEQYF.

The gene calls are TRBV19 and TRBJ2-7; TRBD2 is a possible D gene (5 bases). V dropped 5 bases and J dropped 0 bases, with 17 bases sitting between them. The CDR3 is 16 amino acids. Germline CDR1 LNHDA, CDR2 SQIVND (reference sequence). CDR3 amino acids: CASSPSSGTYSYEQYF. CDR3 nucleotides: TGTGCCAGTAGTCCCTCCAGCGGAACCTACTCCTACGAGCAGTACTTC.

This clone was seen once. J is TRBJ1-3 and V is TRBV28, with D unclear. This CDR3 has 13 residues. Looked up from germline, CDR1 is MDHEN and CDR2 is SYDVKM. V lost 6 bases and J lost 7, with 13 bases in between. The CDR3 reads CASRGMLGNTIYF. For the CDR3, the DNA is TGTGCCAGCAGGGGGATGTTAGGGAACACCATATATTTT.

The chain couples TRBV28 to TRBJ1-1, with D perhaps TRBD1 (5 bases). Trimming removed 5 bases from V and 0 bases from J, with 10 bases in between. The CDR3 consists of 14 residues. CDR1 is MDHEN, CDR2 SYDVKM, per germline. The CDR3 nucleotides are TGTGCCAGCAGTCCGACAGAAATGAACACTGAAGCTTTCTTT. Translated, it gives CASSPTEMNTEAFF.

The chain couples TRBV7-9 to TRBJ1-1; D is perhaps TRBD1 (6 bases). Germline V gene sequence: CDR1 SEHNR, CDR2 FQNEAQ (reference sequence). The CDR3 has 13 amino acids. Trimming took off 4 bases at V and 5 bases at J, with 11 bases between the two ends. This chain's CDR3 is CASSSRGGTEAFF. The CDR3 DNA reads TGTGCCAGCAGCTCCAGGGGTGGAACTGAAGCTTTCTTT.

In this sample, this clone turned up a few times. The genes are TRBV11-2 and TRBJ2-7; TRBD1 or TRBD2 may be the D gene (5 bases each). The CDR3 sequence is 16 residues long. Germline V gene data show CDR1 as SGHAT and CDR2 as FQNNGV. V was cut by 5 bases and J by 3 bases, with 20 bases left in between. The CDR3 DNA sequence: TGTGCCAGCAGCGGGCGGCTGGGGACGGAGCTCTACGAGCAGTACTTC. Protein sequence: CASSGRLGTELYEQYF. The whole variable domain, filled in from reference TRBV11-2 and TRBJ2-7, reads EAGVAQSPRYKIIEKRQSVAFWCNPISGHATLYWYQQILGQGPKLLIQFQNNGVVDDSQLPKDRFSAERLKGVDSTLKIQPAKLEDSAVYLCASSGRLGTELYEQYFGPGTRLTVT.

The V and J genes are TRBV28 and TRBJ2-7, with D unresolved. Germline CDR1 MDHEN, CDR2 SYDVKM. CDR3 length: 14 amino acids. Deletions cut 1 base from V and 1 base from J, with 8 bases between. CDR3 in DNA: TGTGCCAGCAGTTTATCTGGGGTGTCCTACGAGCAGTACTTC. It encodes CASSLSGVSYEQYF. Looking up the rest from reference TRBV28 and TRBJ2-7 gives the full variable domain: DVKVTQSSRYLVKRTGEKVFLECVQDMDHENMFWYRQDPGLGLRLIYFSYDVKMKEKGDIPEGYSVSREKKERFSLILESASTNQTSMYLCASSLSGVSYEQYFGPGTRLTVT.

The chain combines TRBV5-5 with TRBJ1-5; TRBD1 agrees at 11 bases. Germline assignment: CDR1 SGHKS and CDR2 YYEKEE (reference sequence). The CDR3 has 15 residues. The V segment lost 0 bases and the J segment 7 bases; nucleotides outside the gene matches: 3. CDR3 nucleotide sequence: TGTGCCAGCAGCTTGGCAGGGGACAGGGGGCAGCCCCAGCATTTT. This sequence encodes CASSLAGDRGQPQHF.

This sequence joins TRBV9 and TRBJ2-7; D possibly corresponds to TRBD2 (6 bases). The V gene's germline CDR1 is SGDLS and CDR2 YYNGEE. This CDR3 comprises 13 residues. The V end was cut by 3 bases, the J end by 4 bases, with 11 bases between. Here the CDR3 reads CASSDAGGYEQYF. CDR3 in DNA: TGTGCCAGCAGCGACGCTGGGGGGTACGAGCAGTACTTC.

The V gene is TRBV12-5, the J gene TRBJ2-1, with 7 bases that match TRBD1. Germline assignment: CDR1 LGHNT and CDR2 FRNRAP. The CDR3 runs to 14 residues. V shed 5 bases and J 5 bases; nucleotides not matched to a gene: 6. CDR3: CASGPPDRDNEQFF. The CDR3 DNA sequence: TGTGCTAGTGGTCCGCCCGACAGGGACAATGAGCAGTTCTTC.

V gene TRBV7-9 combines with J gene TRBJ2-7; a weak D match, TRBD2 (5 bases). Germline V gene sequence: CDR1 SEHNR, CDR2 FQNEAQ (reference sequence). V shed 5 bases and J shed 4 bases, with 9 bases lying between them. The CDR3 is made up of 12 amino acids. The CDR3: CASSPLAYEQYF. The CDR3, as DNA: TGTGCCAGCAGCCCGCTAGCTTACGAGCAGTACTTC.

The chain carries TRBV7-3 and TRBJ2-3; 10 bases fit TRBD2. The CDR3 spans 15 residues. V trimming: 1 base; J trimming: 8 bases; junction bases outside the gene matches: 6. From germline, CDR1 is SGHTA and CDR2 FQGTGA. The CDR3 spells CASSLNLAGVSTQYF. DNA for the CDR3: TGTGCCAGCAGCTTAAACCTAGCGGGAGTGAGTACGCAGTATTTT.

The V and J genes are TRBV15 and TRBJ2-7; D is uncertain. With 1 base removed from V and 3 bases from J, the gap between germline ends came to 10 bases. CDR3 length equals 14 residues. Germline loops: CDR1 LNHNV, CDR2 YYDKDF (reference sequence). The CDR3 region is CATSRGVPDYEQYF. The CDR3 DNA reads as TGTGCCACCAGCAGAGGGGTGCCAGACTACGAGCAGTACTTC.

The V and J genes are TRBV6-4 and TRBJ1-5, with D perhaps TRBD1 (5 bases). The CDR3 spans 15 residues. The V gene's germline CDR1 is MRHNA and CDR2 SNTAGT. Trimming removed 2 bases at V and 0 bases at J, with 8 bases between. The chain's CDR3 is CASSDGADSNQPQHF. The CDR3 DNA sequence: TGTGCCAGCAGTGACGGGGCGGATAGCAATCAGCCCCAGCATTTT.

The chain carries TRBV27 and TRBJ2-6, with 7 nucleotides matching TRBD2. CDR1 is MNHEY and CDR2 is SMNVEV in the germline V gene (reference sequence). This CDR3 comprises 18 residues. V shed 5 bases and J 2 bases; nucleotides not matched to a gene: 12. CDR3 nucleotide sequence: TGTGCCAGCAGTCCCTTCGGGGCGGGAGTAACTGGGGCCAACGTCCTGACTTTC. The encoded protein is CASSPFGAGVTGANVLTF.

The chain is built from TRBV6-5 and TRBJ1-2; 8 bases map to TRBD1. The CDR3 runs to 15 residues. Trimming at V came to 6 bases and at J to 3 bases, leaving 9 bases not matched to a gene. Germline CDR1 MNHEY, CDR2 SVGAGI. The CDR3 spells CASSPRPGGDYGYTF. Written as DNA, the CDR3 is TGTGCCAGCAGCCCCCGCCCAGGGGGCGACTATGGCTACACCTTC.

The chain combines TRBV28 with TRBJ2-7, with D tentatively TRBD2 (6 bases). The CDR3 is 17 residues long. V was pared by 8 bases and J by 0 bases, with 23 bases between. Germline V gene data show CDR1 as MDHEN and CDR2 as SYDVKM. The DNA of the CDR3 is TGTGCCAGCCTAACGATCAAAAGCGGGTTAAGCTCCTACGAGCAGTACTTC. Translation gives CASLTIKSGLSSYEQYF.